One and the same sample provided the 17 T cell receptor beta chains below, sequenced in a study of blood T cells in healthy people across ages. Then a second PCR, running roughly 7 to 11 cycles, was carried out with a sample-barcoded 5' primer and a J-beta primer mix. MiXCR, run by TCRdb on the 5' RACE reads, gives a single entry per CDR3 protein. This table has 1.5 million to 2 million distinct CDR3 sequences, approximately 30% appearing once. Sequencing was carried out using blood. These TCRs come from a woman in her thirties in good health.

CDR3 region: CASSLALRRTEAFF. CDR3 in DNA: TGTGCCAGCAGCTTAGCGCTACGCCGCACTGAAGCTTTCTTT. This rearrangement joins TRBV7-2 to TRBJ1-1; D is undetermined. V shed 0 bases and J shed 4 bases, with 9 bases lying between them. The CDR3 covers 14 residues. The germline V gene has CDR1 SGHTA and CDR2 FQGNSA.

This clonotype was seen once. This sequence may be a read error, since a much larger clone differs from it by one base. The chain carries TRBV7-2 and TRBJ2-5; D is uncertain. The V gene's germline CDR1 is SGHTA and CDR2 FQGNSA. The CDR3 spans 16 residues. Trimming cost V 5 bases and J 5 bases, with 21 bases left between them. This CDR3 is CASSLGIGLIWETQYF. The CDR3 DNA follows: TGTGCCAGCAGCCTTGGGATAGGGTTAATATGGGAGACCCAGTACTTC.

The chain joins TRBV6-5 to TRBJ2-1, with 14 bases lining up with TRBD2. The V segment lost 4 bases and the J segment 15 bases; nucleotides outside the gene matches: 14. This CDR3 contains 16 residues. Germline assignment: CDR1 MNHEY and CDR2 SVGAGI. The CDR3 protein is CASSSRPGLAGVTPFF. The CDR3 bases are TGTGCCAGCAGTTCTAGACCGGGACTAGCGGGAGTTACTCCGTTCTTC.

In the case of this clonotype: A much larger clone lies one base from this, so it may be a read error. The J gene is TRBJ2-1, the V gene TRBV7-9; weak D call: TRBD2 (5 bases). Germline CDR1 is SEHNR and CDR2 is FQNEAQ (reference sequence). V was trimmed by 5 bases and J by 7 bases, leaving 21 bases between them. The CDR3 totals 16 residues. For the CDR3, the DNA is TGTGCCAGCAGCCCTCCCGAGGCTAGCAGCCGGAATGAGCAGTTCTTC. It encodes CASSPPEASSRNEQFF.

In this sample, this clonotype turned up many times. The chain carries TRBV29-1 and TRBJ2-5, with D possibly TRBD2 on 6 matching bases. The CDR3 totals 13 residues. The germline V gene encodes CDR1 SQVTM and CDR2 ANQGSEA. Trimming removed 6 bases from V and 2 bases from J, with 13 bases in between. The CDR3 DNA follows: TGCAGCGTCCCCCCCGGAGGGCAAGAGACCCAGTACTTC. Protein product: CSVPPGGQETQYF.

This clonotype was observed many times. CDR3 nucleotide sequence: TGTGCCTGTCGGACAGGGAGCTCCTACGAGCAGTACTTC. Its translation: CACRTGSSYEQYF. The chain couples TRBV6-1 to TRBJ2-7, with TRBD1 matching 8 bases. The J segment lost 0 bases and the V segment lost 11 bases, leaving 6 bases of the junction unmatched. Germline V gene sequence: CDR1 MNHNS, CDR2 SASEGT. The CDR3 totals 13 residues.

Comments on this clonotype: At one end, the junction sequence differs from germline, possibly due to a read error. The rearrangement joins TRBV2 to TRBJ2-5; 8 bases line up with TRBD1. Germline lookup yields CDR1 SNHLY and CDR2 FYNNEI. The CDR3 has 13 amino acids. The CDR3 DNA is TGTGCCAGCGGTGACAGGGGAGAGGAGACCCAGTACTTC. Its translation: CASGDRGEETQYF.

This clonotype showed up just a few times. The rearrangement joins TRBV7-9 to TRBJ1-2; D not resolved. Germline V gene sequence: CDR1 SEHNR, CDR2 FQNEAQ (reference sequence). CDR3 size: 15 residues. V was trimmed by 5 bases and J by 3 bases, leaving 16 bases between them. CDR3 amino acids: CASSHVGRRDYGYTF. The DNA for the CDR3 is TGTGCCAGCAGCCACGTCGGACGCCGGGACTATGGCTACACCTTC.

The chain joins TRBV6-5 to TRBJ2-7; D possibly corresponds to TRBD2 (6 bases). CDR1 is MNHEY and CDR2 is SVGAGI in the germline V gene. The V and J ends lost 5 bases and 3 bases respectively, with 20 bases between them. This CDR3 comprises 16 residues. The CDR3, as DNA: TGTGCCAGCAGTAGGGCCCCCGGGACTTTCCGCTACGAGCAGTACTTC. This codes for CASSRAPGTFRYEQYF.

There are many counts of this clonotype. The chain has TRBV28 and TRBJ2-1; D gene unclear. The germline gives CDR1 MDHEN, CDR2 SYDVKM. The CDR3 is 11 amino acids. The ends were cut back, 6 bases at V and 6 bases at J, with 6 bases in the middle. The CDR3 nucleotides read TGTGCCAGCAGGGACCTCAATGAGCAGTTCTTC. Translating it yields CASRDLNEQFF. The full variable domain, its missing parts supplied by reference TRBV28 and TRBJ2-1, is DVKVTQSSRYLVKRTGEKVFLECVQDMDHENMFWYRQDPGLGLRLIYFSYDVKMKEKGDIPEGYSVSREKKERFSLILESASTNQTSMYLCASRDLNEQFFGPGTRLTVL.

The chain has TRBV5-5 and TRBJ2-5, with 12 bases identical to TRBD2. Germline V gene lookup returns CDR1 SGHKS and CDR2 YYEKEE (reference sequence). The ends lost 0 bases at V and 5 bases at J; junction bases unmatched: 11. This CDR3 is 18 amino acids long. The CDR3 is CASSLVLAGGLTIETQYF. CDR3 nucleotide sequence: TGTGCCAGCAGCTTGGTACTAGCGGGGGGCCTAACCATCGAGACCCAGTACTTC.

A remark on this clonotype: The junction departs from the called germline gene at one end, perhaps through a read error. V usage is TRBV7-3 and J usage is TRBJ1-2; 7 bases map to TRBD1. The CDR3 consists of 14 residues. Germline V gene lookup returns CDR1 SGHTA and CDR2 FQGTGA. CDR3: CASSSSGTASGYNF. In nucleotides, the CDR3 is TGTGCCAGCAGCTCATCAGGGACAGCAAGTGGCTACAACTTC.

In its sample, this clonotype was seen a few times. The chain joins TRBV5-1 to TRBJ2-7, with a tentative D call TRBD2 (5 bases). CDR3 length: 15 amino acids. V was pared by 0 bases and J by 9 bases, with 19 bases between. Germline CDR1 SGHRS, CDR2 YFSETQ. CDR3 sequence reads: CASSLARGPQGRQYF. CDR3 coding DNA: TGCGCCAGCAGCTTGGCCCGCGGGCCACAAGGGAGGCAGTACTTC.

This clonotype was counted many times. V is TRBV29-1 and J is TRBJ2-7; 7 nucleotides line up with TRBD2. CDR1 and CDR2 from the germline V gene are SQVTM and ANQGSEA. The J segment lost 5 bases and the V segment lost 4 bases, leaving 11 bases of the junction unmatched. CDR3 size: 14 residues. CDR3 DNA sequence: TGCAGCGTTGTGACGGGGAGGGCCAAGGACGAGCAGTACTTC. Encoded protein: CSVVTGRAKDEQYF.

CDR3 amino acids: CAISESAYNGKFF. The CDR3 DNA is TGTGCCATCAGTGAGTCCGCCTACAATGGGAAGTTCTTC. The J gene is TRBJ2-1, the V gene TRBV10-3, with D unclear. There are 13 residues in the CDR3. Trimming shortened V by 0 bases and J by 14 bases, and 14 bases separated the two germline ends. Germline V gene lookup returns CDR1 ENHRY and CDR2 SYGVKD.

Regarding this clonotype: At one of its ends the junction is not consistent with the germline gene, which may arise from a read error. CDR3 nucleotides: TGTGCCAGCAACCCGGGAGGCCGAAACTACAATGGGCAGTTCTTC. Protein product: CASNPGGRNYNGQFF. V usage is TRBV12-3 or TRBV12-4 and J usage is TRBJ2-1; 7 bases line up with TRBD2. The CDR3 contains 15 residues.

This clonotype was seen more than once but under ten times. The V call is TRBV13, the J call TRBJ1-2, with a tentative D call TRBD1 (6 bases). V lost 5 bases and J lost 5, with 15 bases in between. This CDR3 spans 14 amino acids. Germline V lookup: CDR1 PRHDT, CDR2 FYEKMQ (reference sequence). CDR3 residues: CASSHRDKKYGYTF. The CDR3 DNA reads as TGTGCCAGCAGCCACCGGGACAAAAAGTATGGCTACACCTTC.